The rows below give T cell receptor beta chains drawn from one sample of a study of blood T cell repertoires in COVID-19. The method was immunoSEQ multiplex PCR; TCRdb's version includes in-frame clones alone and lacks a portion of them. The data hold about 18,000 clones, with approximately 86% observed a single time. The sequenced sample consisted of peripheral blood. These receptor sequences come from a man over 45 with active COVID-19. Each CDR3 is given with its conserved first and last residue.

V gene,J gene,CDR3 protein
TRBV14,TRBJ2-3,CASSPRLADTQYF
TRBV4-3,TRBJ2-2,CASSQENVGYYTGELFF
TRBV18,TRBJ2-5,CASSPRETQYF
TRBV6-2/TRBV6-3,TRBJ2-1,CASSYRGTGAQFF
TRBV7-9,TRBJ1-6,CASSRTTPADSPLHF
TRBV27,TRBJ2-7,CASRPTGSYEQYF
TRBV4-1,TRBJ1-5,CASSQDPGDGNQPQHF
TRBV11-3,TRBJ2-3,CASSLDHLLPHTQYF
TRBV7-3,TRBJ2-4,CASSLSREGIQYF
TRBV4-1,TRBJ1-4,CASSQYRAVNEKLFF
TRBV11-1,TRBJ1-4,CASSSRTGTTNEKLFF
TRBV7-3,TRBJ1-1,CASRKLRNTEAFF
TRBV6-2/TRBV6-3,TRBJ1-1,CASSYETPRNTEAFF
TRBV18,TRBJ2-1,CASSREANEQFF